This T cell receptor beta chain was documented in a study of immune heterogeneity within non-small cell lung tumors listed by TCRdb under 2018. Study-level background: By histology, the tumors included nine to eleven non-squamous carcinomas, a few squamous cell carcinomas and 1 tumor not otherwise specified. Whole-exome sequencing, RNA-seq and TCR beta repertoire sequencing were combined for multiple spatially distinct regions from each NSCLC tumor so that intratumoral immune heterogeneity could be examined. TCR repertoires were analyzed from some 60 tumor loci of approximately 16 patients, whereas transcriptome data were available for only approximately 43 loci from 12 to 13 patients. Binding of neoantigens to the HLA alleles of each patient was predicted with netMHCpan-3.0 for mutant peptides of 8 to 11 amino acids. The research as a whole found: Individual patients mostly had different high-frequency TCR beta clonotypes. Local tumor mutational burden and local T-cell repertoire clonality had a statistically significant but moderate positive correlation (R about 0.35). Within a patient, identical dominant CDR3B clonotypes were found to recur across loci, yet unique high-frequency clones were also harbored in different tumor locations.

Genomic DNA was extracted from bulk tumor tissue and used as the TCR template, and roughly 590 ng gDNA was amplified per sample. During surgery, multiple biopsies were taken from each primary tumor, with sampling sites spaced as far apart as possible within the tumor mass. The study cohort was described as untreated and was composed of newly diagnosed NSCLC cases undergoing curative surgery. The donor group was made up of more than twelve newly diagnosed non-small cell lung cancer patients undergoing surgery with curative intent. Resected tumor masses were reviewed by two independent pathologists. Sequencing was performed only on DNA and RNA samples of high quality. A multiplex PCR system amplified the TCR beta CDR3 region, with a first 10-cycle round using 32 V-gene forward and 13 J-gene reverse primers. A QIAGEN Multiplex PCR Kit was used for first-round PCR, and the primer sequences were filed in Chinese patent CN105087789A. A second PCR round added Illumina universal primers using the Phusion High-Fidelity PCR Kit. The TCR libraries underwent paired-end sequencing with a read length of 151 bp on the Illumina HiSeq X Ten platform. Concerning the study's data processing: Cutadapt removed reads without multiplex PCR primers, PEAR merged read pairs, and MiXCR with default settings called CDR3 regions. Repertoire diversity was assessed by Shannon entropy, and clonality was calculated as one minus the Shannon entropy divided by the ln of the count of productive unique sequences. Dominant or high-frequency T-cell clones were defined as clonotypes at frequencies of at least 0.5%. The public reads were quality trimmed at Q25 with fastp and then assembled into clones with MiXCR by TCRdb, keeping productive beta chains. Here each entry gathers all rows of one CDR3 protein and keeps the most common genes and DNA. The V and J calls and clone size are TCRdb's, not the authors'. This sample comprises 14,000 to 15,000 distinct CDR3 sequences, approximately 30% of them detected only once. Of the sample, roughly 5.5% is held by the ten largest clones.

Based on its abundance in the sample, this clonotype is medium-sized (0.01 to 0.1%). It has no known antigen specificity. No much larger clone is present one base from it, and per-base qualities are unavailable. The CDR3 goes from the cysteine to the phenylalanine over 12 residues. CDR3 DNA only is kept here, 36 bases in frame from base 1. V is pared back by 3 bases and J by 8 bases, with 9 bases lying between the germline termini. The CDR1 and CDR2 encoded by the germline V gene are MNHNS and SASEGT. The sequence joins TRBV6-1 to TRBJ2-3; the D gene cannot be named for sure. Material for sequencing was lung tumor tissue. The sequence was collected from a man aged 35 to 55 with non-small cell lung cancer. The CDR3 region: CASSDAGFTQYF. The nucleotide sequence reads TGTGCCAGCAGTGATGCAGGCTTTACGCAGTATTTT.